This TCR beta chain was recorded in a study of cytomegalovirus exposure and HLA in healthy donors. For the study at large: According to later analysis, the same platform produced the 110 or so validation and 666 first-cohort repertoires. Broader study findings: Across donors, most TCRs were seen rarely, yet some public ones were widespread. Cytomegalovirus association was listed for 150 to 200 TCR beta chains.

Profiled with immunoSEQ multiplex PCR; TCRdb holds only in-frame clones, not every one. The table includes under 85,000 clones, almost 95% detected once. Trimming stripped 3 bases from V and 0 bases from J, with 8 bases between. Germline V gene sequence: CDR1 MNHNS, CDR2 SASEGT. The CDR3 sequence is 14 residues long. About this clone itself: Its antigen is unknown.

This TCR was sampled from a young man in good health and CMV-seropositive. The chain links TRBV6-1 to TRBJ1-1; no clear D gene. What was sequenced was PBMCs. The CDR3 reads CASSDWALNTEAFF. The CDR3 region has the DNA TGTGCCAGCAGTGATTGGGCCCTGAACACTGAAGCTTTCTTT.